Described below is a single TCR beta chain sequence and its context. The target antigen is unknown. Between the trimmed V and J ends, which lost 6 bases and 4 bases, there was a span of 15 bases. The CDR3 has 14 residues. The V gene's germline CDR1 is SGHKS and CDR2 YYEKEE (reference sequence). Molecular barcoding with unique molecular identifiers was used for the TCRbeta library. A single record per CDR3 protein comes from TCRdb applying MiXCR to the PCR reads. The sample shows about 77,000 distinct CDR3 sequences, 15% to 20% of them seen only once. These data come from a study of T-cell reconstitution after alpha-beta-depleted transplantation in children. Study-level results: At day 60, the high TCRbeta diversity found in some patients originated from recipient T cells and thymic progenitors that had survived. Among T cells one year after transplant, newly produced cells accounted for most counts and diversity.

This chain connects TRBV5-5 to TRBJ2-3; D is perhaps TRBD2 (6 bases). The TCR sequence derives from a male patient between 2 and 10 years old who had a stem cell transplant for acute lymphoblastic leukemia, so the T cells may come from the graft donor. The sample was PBMCs, mostly from graft donor cells, taken 360 days after TCRalphabeta/CD19-depleted stem cell transplant. The DNA of the CDR3 is TGTGCCAGCACGCCGGGAGTCCGTGCAGATACGCAGTATTTT. Protein sequence: CASTPGVRADTQYF.